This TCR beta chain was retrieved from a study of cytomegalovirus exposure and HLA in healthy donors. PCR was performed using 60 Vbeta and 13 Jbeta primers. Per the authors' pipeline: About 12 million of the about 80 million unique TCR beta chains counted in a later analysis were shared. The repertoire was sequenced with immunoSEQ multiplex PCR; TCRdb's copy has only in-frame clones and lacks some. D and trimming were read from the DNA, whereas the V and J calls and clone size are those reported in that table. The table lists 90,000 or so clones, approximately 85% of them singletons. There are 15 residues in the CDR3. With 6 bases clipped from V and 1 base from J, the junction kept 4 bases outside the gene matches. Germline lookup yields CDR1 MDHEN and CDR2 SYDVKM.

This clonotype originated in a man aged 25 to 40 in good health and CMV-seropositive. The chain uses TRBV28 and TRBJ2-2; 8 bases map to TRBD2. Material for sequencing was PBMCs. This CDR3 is CASRREGMNTGELFF. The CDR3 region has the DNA TGTGCCAGCAGACGGGAGGGAATGAACACCGGGGAGCTGTTTTTT. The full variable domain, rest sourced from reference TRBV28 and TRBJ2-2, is DVKVTQSSRYLVKRTGEKVFLECVQDMDHENMFWYRQDPGLGLRLIYFSYDVKMKEKGDIPEGYSVSREKKERFSLILESASTNQTSMYLCASRREGMNTGELFFGEGSRLTVL.